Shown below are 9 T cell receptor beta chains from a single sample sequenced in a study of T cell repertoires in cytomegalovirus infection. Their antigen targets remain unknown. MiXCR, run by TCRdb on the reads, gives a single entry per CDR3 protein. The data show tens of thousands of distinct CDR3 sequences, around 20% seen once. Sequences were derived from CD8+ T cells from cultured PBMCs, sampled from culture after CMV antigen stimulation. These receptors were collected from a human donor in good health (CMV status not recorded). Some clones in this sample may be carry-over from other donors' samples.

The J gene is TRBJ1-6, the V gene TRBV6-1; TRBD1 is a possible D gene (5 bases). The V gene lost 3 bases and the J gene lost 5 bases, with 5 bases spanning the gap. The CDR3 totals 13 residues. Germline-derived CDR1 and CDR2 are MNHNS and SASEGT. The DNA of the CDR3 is TGTGCCAGCAGTGACAGGGATAATTCACCCCTCCACTTT. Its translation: CASSDRDNSPLHF.

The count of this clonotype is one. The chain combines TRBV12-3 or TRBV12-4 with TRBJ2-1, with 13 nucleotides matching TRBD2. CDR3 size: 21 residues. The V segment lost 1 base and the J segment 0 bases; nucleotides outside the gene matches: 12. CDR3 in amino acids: CASSLVARLAGGQSSYNEQFF. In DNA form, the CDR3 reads TGTGCCAGCAGTTTAGTGGCGCGACTAGCGGGAGGCCAGAGCTCCTACAATGAGCAGTTCTTC.

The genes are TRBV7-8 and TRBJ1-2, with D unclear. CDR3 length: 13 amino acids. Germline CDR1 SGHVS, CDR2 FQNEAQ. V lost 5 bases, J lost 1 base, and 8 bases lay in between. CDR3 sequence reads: CASSRDINYGYTF. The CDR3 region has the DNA TGTGCCAGCAGCCGTGACATTAACTATGGCTACACCTTC.

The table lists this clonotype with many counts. The CDR3 loop reads CASSFGGDGKNTEAFF. As DNA, the CDR3 is TGCGCCAGCAGCTTTGGCGGGGACGGAAAGAACACTGAAGCTTTCTTT. The rearrangement uses TRBV5-1 and TRBJ1-1, with a tentative D call TRBD1 (5 bases). Trimming left V 2 bases short and J 1 base short, with 15 bases between. This CDR3 spans 16 amino acids. Germline lookup yields CDR1 SGHRS and CDR2 YFSETQ. The full variable domain, completed using reference TRBV5-1 and TRBJ1-1, is KAGVTQTPRYLIKTRGQQVTLSCSPISGHRSVSWYQQTPGQGLQFLFEYFSETQRNKGNFPGRFSGRQFSNSRSEMNVSTLELGDSALYLCASSFGGDGKNTEAFFGQGTRLTVV.

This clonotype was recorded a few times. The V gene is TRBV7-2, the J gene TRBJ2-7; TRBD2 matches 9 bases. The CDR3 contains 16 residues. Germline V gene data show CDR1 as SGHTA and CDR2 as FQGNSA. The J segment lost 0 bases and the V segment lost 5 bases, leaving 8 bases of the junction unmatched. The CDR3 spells CASSPRLAGVSYEQYF. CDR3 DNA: TGTGCCAGCAGCCCTCGATTAGCGGGGGTCTCCTACGAGCAGTACTTC. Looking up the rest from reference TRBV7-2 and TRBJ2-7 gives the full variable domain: GAGVSQSPSNKVTEKGKDVELRCDPISGHTALYWYRQSLGQGLEFLIYFQGNSAPDKSGLPSDRFSAERTGGSVSTLTIQRTQQEDSAVYLCASSPRLAGVSYEQYFGPGTRLTVT.

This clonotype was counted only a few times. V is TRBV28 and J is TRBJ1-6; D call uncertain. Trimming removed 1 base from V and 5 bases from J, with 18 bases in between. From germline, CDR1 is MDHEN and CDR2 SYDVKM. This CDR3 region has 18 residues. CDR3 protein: CASSLYMVRAVDNSPLHF. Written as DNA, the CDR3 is TGTGCCAGCAGTTTATATATGGTGCGGGCTGTAGATAATTCACCCCTCCACTTT.

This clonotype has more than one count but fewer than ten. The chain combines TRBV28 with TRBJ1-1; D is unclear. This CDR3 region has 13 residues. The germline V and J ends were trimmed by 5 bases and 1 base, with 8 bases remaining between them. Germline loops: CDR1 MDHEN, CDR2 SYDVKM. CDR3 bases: TGTGCCAGCAGTGAACCATGGAACACTGAAGCTTTCTTT. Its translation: CASSEPWNTEAFF.

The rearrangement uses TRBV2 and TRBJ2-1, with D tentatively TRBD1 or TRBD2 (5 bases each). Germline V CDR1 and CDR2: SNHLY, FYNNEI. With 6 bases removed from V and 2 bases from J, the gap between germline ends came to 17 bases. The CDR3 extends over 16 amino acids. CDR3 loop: CASREDTGGPYNEQFF. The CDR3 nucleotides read TGTGCCAGCAGGGAGGATACTGGGGGACCCTACAATGAGCAGTTCTTC.

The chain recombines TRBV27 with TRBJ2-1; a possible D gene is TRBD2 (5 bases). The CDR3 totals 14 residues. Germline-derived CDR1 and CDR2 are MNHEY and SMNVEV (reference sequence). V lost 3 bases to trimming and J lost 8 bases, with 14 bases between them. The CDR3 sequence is CASSFSEAGDEQFF. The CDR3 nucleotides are TGTGCCAGCAGTTTCTCCGAGGCGGGCGATGAGCAGTTCTTC.